The clone carrying this T cell receptor beta chain was picked up many times. Antigen unknown. This entry is derived from a study of regulatory T cells in long-lasting Graves disease. Study findings and constraints: There were preferences for TRBV28, TRBJ1-2 and TRBJ2-5 in persistent disease. Newly diagnosed patients shared approximately 1,000 public clonotypes; persistent patients shared approximately 2,700.

Time point described: newly diagnosed GD, antithyroid drugs for less than 3 months. Construction of the TCR library relied on RNA isolated from PBMCs. Around 10 milliliters of peripheral blood were drawn into EDTA tubes. Both iRepertoire HTBI primers and Arm-PCR of CDR3 regions were used to build the TCR beta libraries. TCRdb called the multiplex PCR reads again in MiXCR, with one record for every CDR3 protein. The sample yields approximately 350,000 distinct CDR3 sequences, roughly 17% seen once. The CDR3 consists of 15 residues. Deletions cut 2 bases from V and 4 bases from J, with 14 bases between. The germline CDR1 and CDR2 sequences are MNHEY and SMNVEV (reference sequence). These same records also appear under a second study, on T cells in Graves' hyperthyroidism and ophthalmopathy. That source notes: Peripheral blood also featured most of the thyroid clonotypes expanded above 0.001.

The starting material was peripheral blood mononuclear cells (PBMCs), obtained at new diagnosis, from a patient treated with antithyroid drugs. This TCR was recovered from a man aged 35 to 55 with Graves disease. This chain links TRBV27 with TRBJ2-5; D is undetermined. The CDR3 is CASSLRPITPETQYF. The CDR3 DNA is TGTGCCAGCAGTTTACGGCCCATAACCCCAGAGACCCAGTACTTC.